The clone carrying this TCR beta chain was observed a handful of times. A lack of ophthalmopathy progression within 18 months defined stable Graves' hyperthyroidism. Patients having uncontrolled infection, another autoimmune disease, pregnancy or lactation were not included. Diagnosis rested on symptoms, serum thyroxine and TRAb, thyroid ultrasound, and orbital computed tomography. Using 10 ml of fresh peripheral blood, PBMCs were prepared. This sample is part of a study of T cells in Graves' hyperthyroidism and ophthalmopathy. V was clipped by 5 bases and J by 0 bases, with 11 bases between them. There are 16 residues in the CDR3. TCR beta CDR3 regions were amplified from RNA. Carried out on the TCR CDR3, a first-round RT-PCR used the HTBI primer set. TCRdb analysed the multiplex PCR reads with MiXCR anew, one entry per CDR3 protein. The repertoire has 350,000 to 400,000 distinct CDR3 sequences, over 15% of them found once; the top ten carry around 4%.

V is TRBV12-3 or TRBV12-4 and J is TRBJ1-6; D call uncertain. Sequences were obtained from blood. The TCR sequence derives from a woman younger than 35 with Graves' hyperthyroidism. The DNA of the CDR3 is TGTGCCAGCAGTCGCGGCCTGAGCTCCTATAATTCACCCCTCCACTTT. Translation: CASSRGLSSYNSPLHF.